This T cell receptor beta chain was identified in a study of blood T cell repertoires in COVID-19. Overall study context: Specimens from acute and convalescent COVID-19 originated in the United States, Italy and Spain.

Participants had their cohort set by participant-reported clinical history. Germline assignment: CDR1 SGDLS and CDR2 YYNGEE. With 3 bases removed from V and 3 bases from J, the gap between germline ends came to 15 bases. This CDR3 region has 15 residues. This table comes from immunoSEQ multiplex PCR, and its TCRdb copy is limited to in-frame clones, with some not included. Found here are a few hundred thousand clones, around 81% of them singletons; the top ten hold about 4.5%. The chain employs TRBV9 and TRBJ1-1; perhaps TRBD1 as D (5 bases). Material for sequencing was PBMCs or T cells enriched from blood (not recorded which). The sequence was obtained from a man aged 30-40 years with acute COVID-19. The CDR3: CASSGGTLGDTEAFF. The CDR3 region has the DNA TGTGCCAGCAGCGGGGGGACTTTAGGCGACACTGAAGCTTTCTTT.